The clone carrying this TCR beta chain has just one count. Deletions cut 5 bases from V and 2 bases from J, with 16 bases between. Germline V gene lookup returns CDR1 SGHAT and CDR2 FQNNGV. The CDR3 is 15 amino acids. TCR beta VDJ and CDR3 profiling used genomic DNA as template. Using its own MiXCR run on the reads, TCRdb lists one record per CDR3 protein. In the table there are about 240,000 distinct CDR3 sequences, around 45% of which are singletons. This entry belongs to a study of CD8+CD57+ T cells in acquired aplastic anemia. Patients who underwent sequencing had shown CD8+CD57+ cell expansion by flow cytometry. Patients uniformly had severe acquired aplastic anemia.

The rearrangement links TRBV11-2 to TRBJ2-7; possibly TRBD2 for D (6 bases). Specimen: sorted CD4+, CD8+, or CD8+CD57+ T cells (not recorded which) from PBMCs. The origin of this receptor is a human donor with aplastic anemia. CDR3 DNA: TGTGCCAGCAGCACCAAACGGGACTCCGCCTACGAGCAGTACTTC. This gives the protein CASSTKRDSAYEQYF.